The subject of this entry is one T cell receptor (beta chain). Its antigen is as yet unknown. It was around 190 ng DNA, around 32,000 T cell genomes, that sorted-subset replicate PCRs used. Here immunoSEQ multiplex PCR was the method, and the copy in TCRdb shows in-frame clones only, minus some. This table has more than 2 million clones, about 94% appearing once. The data derive from a study of shared clonotypes between healthy human individuals. CD4+ cells yielded CD45RA+ naive and CD45RA-negative memory subsets. Study results and limitations: Naive subsets typically showed greater estimated richness than memory subsets.

This CDR3 contains 11 residues. Deletions cut 6 bases from V and 3 bases from J, with 9 bases between. Germline V lookup: CDR1 SQVTM, CDR2 ANQGSEA. V is TRBV29-1 and J is TRBJ2-7; D may be TRBD2 (6 bases). The sequence came from a man younger than 35 in good health. The sequencing sample was made of naive CD4+ T cells sorted from blood. The subset: CD45RA+ positively selected. CDR3 nucleotides: TGCAGCGTCGGGGACTTCTACGAGCAGTACTTC. This encodes CSVGDFYEQYF.